The clone carrying this T cell receptor (beta chain) was seen a few times. This entry is derived from a study of T-cell memory formation after mild COVID-19. Background on the study: Largely, TCR clusters stayed within a single donor.

The CDR3 extends over 17 amino acids. J gave up 2 bases and V 3 bases, and 10 bases lay outside the gene matches. Germline CDR1 SEHNR, CDR2 FQNEAQ (reference sequence). TCRdb called the 5' RACE reads again in MiXCR, with one record for every CDR3 protein. In the table there are 500,000 to 550,000 distinct CDR3 sequences, 20% of which are singletons. V is TRBV7-9 and J is TRBJ1-2, with 9 positions matching TRBD1. Specimen: PBMCs or a T cell subset sorted from them (not recorded which). The receptor's source is an adult woman who had mild COVID-19 (a few samples of this study predate the infection). Cell type and time point are not known. The CDR3 sequence: CASSLGIGQGKNYGYTF. Here the CDR3 DNA reads TGTGCCAGCAGCTTGGGGATCGGACAGGGGAAGAACTATGGCTACACCTTC.